The text below deals with one T cell receptor (beta chain). Here immunoSEQ multiplex PCR was the method, and the copy in TCRdb shows in-frame clones only, minus some. The table has around 67,000 clones, about 86% seen once. This CDR3 contains 15 residues. The J segment lost 5 bases and the V segment lost 6 bases, leaving 8 bases of the junction unmatched. The germline gives CDR1 LNHDA, CDR2 SQIVND (reference sequence). The data were taken from a study of blood T cell repertoires in COVID-19. The rearrangement links TRBV19 to TRBJ1-2; 11 nucleotides agree with TRBD1. The sample was peripheral blood. The clonotype originates from a man aged 45-65 years with active COVID-19. Here the CDR3 reads CASRGQGAQRYGYTF. In DNA form, the CDR3 reads TGTGCCAGTAGAGGACAGGGGGCGCAGAGGTATGGCTACACCTTC.